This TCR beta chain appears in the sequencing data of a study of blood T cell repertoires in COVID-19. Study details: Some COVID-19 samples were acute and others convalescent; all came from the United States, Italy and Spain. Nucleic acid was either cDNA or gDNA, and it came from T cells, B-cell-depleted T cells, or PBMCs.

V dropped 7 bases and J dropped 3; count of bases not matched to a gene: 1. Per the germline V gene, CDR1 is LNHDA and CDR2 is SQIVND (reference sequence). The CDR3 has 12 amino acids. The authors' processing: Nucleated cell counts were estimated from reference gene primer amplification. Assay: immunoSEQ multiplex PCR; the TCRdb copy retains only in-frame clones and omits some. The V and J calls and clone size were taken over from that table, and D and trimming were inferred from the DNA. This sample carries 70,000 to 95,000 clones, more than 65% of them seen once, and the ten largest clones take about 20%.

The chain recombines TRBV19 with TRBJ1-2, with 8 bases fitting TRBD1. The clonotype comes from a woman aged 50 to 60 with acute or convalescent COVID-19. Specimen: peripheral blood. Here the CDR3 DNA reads TGTGCCAGTAAACAGGGGGACTATGGCTACACCTTC. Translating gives CASKQGDYGYTF. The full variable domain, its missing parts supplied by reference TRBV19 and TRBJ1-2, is DGGITQSPKYLFRKEGQNVTLSCEQNLNHDAMYWYRQDPGQGLRLIYYSQIVNDFQKGDIAEGYSVSREKKESFPLTVTSAQKNPTAFYLCASKQGDYGYTFGSGTRLTVV.